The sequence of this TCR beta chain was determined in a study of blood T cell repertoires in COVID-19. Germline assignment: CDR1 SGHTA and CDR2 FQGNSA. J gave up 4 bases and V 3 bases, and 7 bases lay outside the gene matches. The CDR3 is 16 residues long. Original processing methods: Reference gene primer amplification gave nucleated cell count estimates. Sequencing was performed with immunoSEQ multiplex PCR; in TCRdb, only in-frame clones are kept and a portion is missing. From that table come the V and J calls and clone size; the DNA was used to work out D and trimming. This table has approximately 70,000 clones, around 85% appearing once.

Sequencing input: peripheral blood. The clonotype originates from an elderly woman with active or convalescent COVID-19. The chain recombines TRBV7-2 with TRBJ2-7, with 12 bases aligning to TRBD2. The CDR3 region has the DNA TGTGCCAGCAGCTTGGAATCCGGGACTAGCGGGTACGAGCAGTACTTC. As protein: CASSLESGTSGYEQYF.